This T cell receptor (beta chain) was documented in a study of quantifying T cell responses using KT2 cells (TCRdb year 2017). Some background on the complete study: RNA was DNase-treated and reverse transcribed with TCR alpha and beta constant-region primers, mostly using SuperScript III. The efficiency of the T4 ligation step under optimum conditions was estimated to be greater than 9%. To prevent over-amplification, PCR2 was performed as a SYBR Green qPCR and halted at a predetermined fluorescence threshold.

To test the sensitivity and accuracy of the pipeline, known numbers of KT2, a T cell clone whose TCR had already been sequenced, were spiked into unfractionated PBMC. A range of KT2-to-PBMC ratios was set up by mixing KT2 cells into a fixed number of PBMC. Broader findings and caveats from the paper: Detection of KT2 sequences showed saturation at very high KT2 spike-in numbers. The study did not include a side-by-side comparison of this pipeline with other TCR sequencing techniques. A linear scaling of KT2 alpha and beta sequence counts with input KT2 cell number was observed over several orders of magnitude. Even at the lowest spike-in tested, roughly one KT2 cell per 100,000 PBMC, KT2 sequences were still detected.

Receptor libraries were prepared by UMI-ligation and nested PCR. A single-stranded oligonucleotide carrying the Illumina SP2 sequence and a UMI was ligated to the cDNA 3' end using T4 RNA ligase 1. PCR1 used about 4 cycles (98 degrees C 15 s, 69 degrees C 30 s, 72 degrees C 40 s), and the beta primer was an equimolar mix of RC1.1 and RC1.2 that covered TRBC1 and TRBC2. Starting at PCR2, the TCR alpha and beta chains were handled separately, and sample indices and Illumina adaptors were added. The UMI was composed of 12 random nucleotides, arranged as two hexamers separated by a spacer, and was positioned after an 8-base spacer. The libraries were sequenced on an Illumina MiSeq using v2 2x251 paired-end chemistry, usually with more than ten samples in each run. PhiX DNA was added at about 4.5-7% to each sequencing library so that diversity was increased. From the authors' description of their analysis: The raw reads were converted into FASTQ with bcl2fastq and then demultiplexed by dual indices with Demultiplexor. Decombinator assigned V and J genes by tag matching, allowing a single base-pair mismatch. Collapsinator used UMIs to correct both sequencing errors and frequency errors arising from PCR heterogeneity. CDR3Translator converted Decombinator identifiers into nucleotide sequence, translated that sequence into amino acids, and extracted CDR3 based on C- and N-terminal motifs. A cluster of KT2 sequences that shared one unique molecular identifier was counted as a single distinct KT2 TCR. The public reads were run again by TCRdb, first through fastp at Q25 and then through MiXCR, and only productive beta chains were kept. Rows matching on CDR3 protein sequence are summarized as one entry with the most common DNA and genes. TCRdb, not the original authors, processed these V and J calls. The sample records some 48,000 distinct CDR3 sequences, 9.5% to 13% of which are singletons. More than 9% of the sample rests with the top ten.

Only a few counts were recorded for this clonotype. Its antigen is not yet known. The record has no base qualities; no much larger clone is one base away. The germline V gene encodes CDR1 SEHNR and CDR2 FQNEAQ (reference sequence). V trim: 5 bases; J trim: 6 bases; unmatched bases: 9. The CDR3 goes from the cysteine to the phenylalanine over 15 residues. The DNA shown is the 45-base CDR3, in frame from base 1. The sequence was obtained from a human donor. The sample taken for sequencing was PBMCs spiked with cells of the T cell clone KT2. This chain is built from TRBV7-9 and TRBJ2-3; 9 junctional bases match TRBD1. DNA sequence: TGTGCCAGCAGCCCGGGGACAGGGTCTTTGGATACGCAGTATTTT. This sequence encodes CASSPGTGSLDTQYF.